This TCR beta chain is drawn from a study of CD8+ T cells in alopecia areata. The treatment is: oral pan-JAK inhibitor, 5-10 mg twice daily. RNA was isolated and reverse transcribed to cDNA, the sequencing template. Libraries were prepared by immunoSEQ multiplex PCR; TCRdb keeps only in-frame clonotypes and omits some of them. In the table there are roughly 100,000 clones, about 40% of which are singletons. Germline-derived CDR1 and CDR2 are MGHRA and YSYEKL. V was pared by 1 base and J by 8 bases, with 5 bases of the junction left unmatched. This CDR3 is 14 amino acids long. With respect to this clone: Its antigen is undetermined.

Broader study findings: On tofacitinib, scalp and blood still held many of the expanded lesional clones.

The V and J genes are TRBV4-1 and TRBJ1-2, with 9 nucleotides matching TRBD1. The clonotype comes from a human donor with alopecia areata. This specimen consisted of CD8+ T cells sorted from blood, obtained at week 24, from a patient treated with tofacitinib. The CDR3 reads CASSQAGQGYGYTF. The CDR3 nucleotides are TGCGCCAGCAGCCAAGCCGGACAGGGGTACGGCTACACCTTC.